This T cell receptor beta chain comes out of a study of shared clonotypes between healthy human individuals. Profiling relied on immunoSEQ multiplex PCR, and the TCRdb table lists in-frame clones only, not all of them. The table lists about 560,000 clones, roughly 72% of them singletons. Germline values: CDR1 LNHDA, CDR2 SQIVND (reference sequence). Trimming cost V 5 bases and J 5 bases, with 15 bases left between them. The CDR3 contains 14 residues. The clonotype was recovered from a woman aged 35 to 49 in good health. Some clones in this sample may be carry-over from other donors' samples. The sample consisted of PBMCs. The gene calls are TRBV19 and TRBJ1-1; the D gene is possibly TRBD1 (5 bases). CDR3: CASSLNLGVTEAFF. The CDR3, as DNA: TGTGCCAGTAGTTTAAATTTGGGGGTGACTGAAGCTTTCTTT.